The next 7 T cell receptor beta chains were all read from a single sample in a study of radiotherapy plus CTLA-4 blockade in lung cancer. Libraries were prepared by immunoSEQ multiplex PCR; TCRdb keeps only in-frame clonotypes and omits some of them. The sample records 77,000 or so clones, 70% to 85% being singletons. The source material was peripheral blood, sampled from a patient treated with radiotherapy plus ipilimumab. The receptors here all came from a human donor with non-small cell lung cancer whose response to radiotherapy plus ipilimumab could not be evaluated.

The genes are TRBV11-3 and TRBJ2-7; tentative D call: TRBD1 (5 bases). The CDR3 contains 14 residues. Trimming left V 5 bases short and J 3 bases short, with 14 bases between. Germline CDR1 is SGHNT and CDR2 is YENEEA. The CDR3 nucleotides read TGTGCCAGCAGCGAGACAGTTACGGGCTACGAGCAGTACTTC. Protein sequence: CASSETVTGYEQYF. Full variable domain (missing parts from reference TRBV11-3 and TRBJ2-7): EAGVVQSPRYKIIEKKQPVAFWCNPISGHNTLYWYLQNLGQGPELLIRYENEEAVDDSQLPKDRFSAERLKGVDSTLKIQPAELGDSAVYLCASSETVTGYEQYFGPGTRLTVT.

The chain is built from TRBV9 and TRBJ2-1, with TRBD2 matching 7 bases. The ends lost 4 bases at V and 8 bases at J; junction bases unmatched: 12. CDR1 and CDR2 (germline): SGDLS, YYNGEE. This CDR3 spans 15 amino acids. CDR3 DNA: TGTGCCAGCAGCCCGTTGTTACTAGCGACACATGAGCAGTTCTTC. It yields the protein CASSPLLLATHEQFF.

The gene calls are TRBV7-2 and TRBJ1-1; 7 bases align to TRBD1. The CDR3 totals 17 residues. Germline CDR1 reads SGHTA; CDR2 reads FQGNSA. Unmatched junction bases numbered 9, after V lost 1 base and J lost 1 base. The CDR3 loop reads CASSLDRGVRRNTEAFF. The CDR3 DNA sequence: TGTGCCAGCAGCTTAGACAGGGGAGTTCGCAGGAACACTGAAGCTTTCTTT. Full variable domain (remainder filled in from reference TRBV7-2 and TRBJ1-1): GAGVSQSPSNKVTEKGKDVELRCDPISGHTALYWYRQSLGQGLEFLIYFQGNSAPDKSGLPSDRFSAERTGGSVSTLTIQRTQQEDSAVYLCASSLDRGVRRNTEAFFGQGTRLTVV.

V and J are TRBV12-2 and TRBJ2-1; the D call TRBD2 from the table was never checked on the DNA. TRBV12-2 is shown as a pseudogene. This CDR3 has 14 amino acids. Here the CDR3 DNA reads TGTGCAAGTCGCCCGGAGAGTAGCCGCCATGAGCAGTTCTTC. This translates into CASRPESSRHEQFF.

The CDR3 DNA reads TGTGCCAGCAGTCCCCGACAGGGCTCGTCTTATGGCTACACCTTC. Its translation is CASSPRQGSSYGYTF. The chain couples TRBV6-6 to TRBJ1-2; TRBD1 matches 7 bases. The CDR3 runs 15 residues. Trimming at V came to 5 bases and at J to 5 bases, leaving 11 bases not matched to a gene. Germline CDR1 and CDR2: MNHNY and SVGAGI (reference sequence).

Written as DNA, the CDR3 is TGTGCCAGCACCACGAGTGTTAGCGGGTTTCGAGAGACCCAGTACTTC. Translating it yields CASTTSVSGFRETQYF. The J gene is TRBJ2-5, the V gene TRBV7-2; 7 bases align to TRBD2. The CDR3 consists of 16 residues. V dropped 7 bases and J dropped 4; count of bases not matched to a gene: 15. Germline V gene data show CDR1 as SGHTA and CDR2 as FQGNSA.

This clone was detected only a few times. The V gene is TRBV19, the J gene TRBJ1-1; D is perhaps TRBD1 (6 bases). Germline V gene lookup returns CDR1 LNHDA and CDR2 SQIVND (reference sequence). This CDR3 spans 13 amino acids. V lost 6 bases to trimming and J lost 5 bases, with 13 bases between them. The CDR3 loop is CASSLGQRTEAFF. CDR3 DNA sequence: TGTGCCAGTAGCCTGGGACAAAGGACTGAAGCTTTCTTT.